A selection of T cell receptor beta chains follows, all from one sample in a study of blood T cell repertoires in COVID-19. The protocol was immunoSEQ multiplex PCR, while the TCRdb copy is restricted to in-frame clones and leaves out a portion. The table shows a few hundred thousand clones, with approximately 88% occurring only once. Sequenced material: peripheral blood. These receptors originate from a woman between 45 and 65 years old with COVID-19, enrolled during active disease. The CDR3 runs from the conserved cysteine through the conserved F or W. A D gene is named only where the DNA matches it firmly. Clone size is stated in some rows and not others, as once, few, many or a class when expanded.

>TRBJ1-4|NA|TRBV2|NA
CASRAGVTTNEKLFF
TGTGCCAGCAGGGCGGGGGTTACAACTAATGAAAAACTGTTTTTT
>TRBJ2-2|NA|TRBV5-1|NA
CASSLAGGTGELFF
TGCGCCAGCAGCTTGGCCGGCGGCACCGGGGAGCTGTTTTTT
>TRBJ1-1|NA|TRBV30|NA
CAWSRNRDTEAFF
TGTGCCTGGAGTAGGAACAGGGACACTGAAGCTTTCTTT
>TRBJ2-3|few|TRBV6-1|TRBD1
CASSVGQGGFSADTQYF
TGTGCCAGCAGTGTAGGACAGGGGGGGTTTAGCGCAGATACGCAGTATTTT
>TRBJ1-3|NA|TRBV10-3|NA
CAISEGMRVSGNTIYF
TGTGCCATCAGTGAGGGAATGCGGGTCTCTGGAAACACCATATATTTT
>TRBJ2-3|NA|TRBV19|NA
CASSPSRGILDTQYF
TGTGCCAGTAGCCCCTCTAGGGGGATTCTAGATACGCAGTATTTT
>TRBJ1-2|few|TRBV9|TRBD1
CASTGQDTYGYTF
TGTGCCAGCACGGGACAGGACACATATGGCTACACCTTC
>TRBJ2-3|once|TRBV6-5|NA
CASMRHLTDTQYF
TGTGCCAGCATGAGACATCTCACAGATACGCAGTATTTT
>TRBJ1-4|NA|TRBV2|NA
CASEGDTTNEKLFF
TGTGCCAGCGAGGGGGACACCACTAATGAAAAACTGTTTTTT
>TRBJ1-1|NA|TRBV30|NA
CAWGAGRDTEAFF
TGTGCCTGGGGCGCAGGGAGGGACACTGAAGCTTTCTTT
>TRBJ2-1|NA|TRBV11-3|NA
CASSPKGGPYNEQFF
TGTGCCAGCAGCCCCAAGGGGGGGCCCTACAATGAGCAGTTCTTC